The 14 T cell receptor beta chains in this list originate from one sample, sequenced in a study of cytomegalovirus exposure and HLA in healthy donors. The PCR used 60 Vbeta and 13 Jbeta primers. Sequencing used immunoSEQ multiplex PCR; TCRdb keeps in-frame clones, though not all of them. The table includes under 250,000 clones, approximately 85% detected once. The sample consisted of PBMCs. Receptors were obtained from a woman aged 45-65 years in good health and CMV-seronegative.

The J gene is TRBJ2-5, the V gene TRBV7-9; no clear D. Between the trimmed V and J ends, which lost 1 base and 5 bases, there was a span of 5 bases. Germline values: CDR1 SEHNR, CDR2 FQNEAQ (reference sequence). The CDR3 has 12 residues. CDR3 sequence reads: CASSLVGETQYF. In nucleotides, the CDR3 is TGTGCCAGCAGCTTAGTCGGGGAGACCCAGTACTTC.

V usage is TRBV18 and J usage is TRBJ1-1; possible D gene TRBD1, 5 bases. The CDR3 length is 13 residues. Between the trimmed V and J ends, which lost 3 bases and 4 bases, there was a span of 9 bases. Germline-derived CDR1 and CDR2 are KGHSH and LQKENI. The CDR3 protein is CASSPQGGTEAFF. CDR3 DNA: TGTGCCAGCTCACCTCAGGGTGGCACTGAAGCTTTCTTT.

As to this clone: An end of the junction does not agree with germline; a read error may underlie this. This chain connects TRBV7-9 to TRBJ2-7; 8 nucleotides line up with TRBD2. The CDR3 is 16 amino acids. Germline assignment: CDR1 SEHNR and CDR2 FQNEAQ (reference sequence). This CDR3 is CSSSLVSGGETYEQYF. The CDR3 region has the DNA TGTTCCAGCAGCTTAGTTTCGGGGGGGGAGACCTACGAGCAGTACTTC.

V and J are TRBV7-8 and TRBJ2-1; no clear D gene. Germline assignment: CDR1 SGHVS and CDR2 FQNEAQ. CDR3 length equals 15 residues. V shed 5 bases and J shed 6 bases, with 17 bases lying between them. CDR3 in DNA: TGTGCCAGCAGCCCCCCTGTAGTAGCTCTCAATGAGCAGTTCTTC. This codes for CASSPPVVALNEQFF.

V gene TRBV5-6 combines with J gene TRBJ2-7; 8 positions agree with TRBD1. CDR1 is SGHDT and CDR2 is YYEEEE in the germline V gene. V lost 1 base and J lost 4; bases outside the gene matches: 10. This CDR3 region has 16 residues. In DNA form, the CDR3 reads TGTGCCAGCAGCTTGTGGGGATCGACAGGGGAGTACGAGCAGTACTTC. This encodes CASSLWGSTGEYEQYF.

The chain recombines TRBV27 with TRBJ2-3; 9 bases fit TRBD2. Germline V gives CDR1 MNHEY, CDR2 SMNVEV (reference sequence). The junction had 5 bases not matched to a gene; V was cut back by 5 bases and J by 5 bases. This CDR3 region has 14 residues. The CDR3 region is CASSPRLAVDTQYF. DNA of the CDR3: TGTGCCAGCAGTCCGAGACTAGCGGTAGATACGCAGTATTTT.

The chain carries TRBV4-1 and TRBJ2-4, with D possibly being TRBD1 (5 bases). CDR3 length: 14 amino acids. V lost 1 base, J lost 14 bases, and 18 bases lay in between. The germline CDR1 and CDR2 sequences are MGHRA and YSYEKL. CDR3 sequence: CASSQVNRGKDKYF. The CDR3, as DNA: TGCGCCAGCAGCCAAGTTAACAGAGGCAAGGACAAGTACTTC.

This clone occurred once. The V and J genes are TRBV7-9 and TRBJ2-5; no clear D. Per germline, CDR1 SEHNR and CDR2 FQNEAQ (reference sequence). The CDR3 runs 12 residues. The V end was cut by 8 bases, the J end by 5 bases, with 12 bases between. The CDR3 sequence: CASGPLMETQYF. CDR3 DNA: TGTGCCAGCGGCCCGTTGATGGAGACCCAGTACTTC.

The gene calls are TRBV7-2 and TRBJ2-3, with D possibly being TRBD1 (5 bases). CDR3 size: 16 residues. CDR1 and CDR2 from the germline V gene are SGHTA and FQGNSA. The V gene lost 0 bases and the J gene lost 2 bases, with 12 bases spanning the gap. This chain's CDR3 is CASSLAGVGATDTQYF. The DNA of the CDR3 is TGTGCCAGCAGCTTAGCGGGTGTTGGGGCCACAGATACGCAGTATTTT.

The chain links TRBV4-2 to TRBJ2-1, with unresolved D. The V end was cut by 0 bases, the J end by 10 bases, with 7 bases between. Germline CDR1 reads LGHNA; CDR2 reads YNFKEQ. The CDR3 has 12 amino acids. For the CDR3, the DNA is TGTGCCAGCAGCCAAGATAAGAGGGAGCAGTTCTTC. It specifies CASSQDKREQFF.

The V and J genes are TRBV15 and TRBJ1-2; possibly TRBD1 for D (5 bases). V was pared by 7 bases and J by 0 bases, with 12 bases between. CDR1 and CDR2 from the germline V gene are LNHNV and YYDKDF (reference sequence). The CDR3 consists of 14 residues. The CDR3 region is CATNTGLTNYGYTF. The CDR3 DNA is TGTGCCACCAACACAGGCCTTACTAACTATGGCTACACCTTC. The full variable domain, with the rest looked up from reference TRBV15 and TRBJ1-2, is DAMVIQNPRYQVTQFGKPVTLSCSQTLNHNVMYWYQQKSSQAPKLLFHYYDKDFNNEADTPDNFQSRRPNTSFCFLDIRSPGLGDTAMYLCATNTGLTNYGYTFGSGTRLTVV.

This chain connects TRBV7-9 to TRBJ2-5, with TRBD1 as a possible D gene (5 bases). CDR1 is SEHNR, CDR2 FQNEAQ, per germline (reference sequence). Deletions cut 2 bases from V and 4 bases from J, with 8 bases between. The CDR3 is 13 residues long. CDR3 loop: CASSLRQLETQYF. CDR3 coding DNA: TGTGCCAGCAGCTTAAGACAGTTAGAGACCCAGTACTTC.

The chain joins TRBV7-9 to TRBJ2-5, with D uncertain. V gave up 3 bases and J gave up 2 bases, with 7 bases separating them. Germline CDR1 and CDR2: SEHNR and FQNEAQ (reference sequence). The CDR3 spans 13 residues. CDR3 DNA: TGTGCCAGCAGCTTCCCCAGGCAAGAGACCCAGTACTTC. This translates into CASSFPRQETQYF.

CDR3 protein: CASSYGTSNSYEQYF. The CDR3 region has the DNA TGTGCCAGCAGTTACGGGACTAGCAACTCCTACGAGCAGTACTTC. The chain is built from TRBV6-5 and TRBJ2-7; TRBD2 matches at 9 bases. Germline CDR1 reads MNHEY; CDR2 reads SVGAGI. J gave up 0 bases and V 2 bases, and 2 bases lay outside the gene matches. This CDR3 has 15 amino acids.